This TCR beta chain derives from a study of regulatory T cells in long-lasting Graves disease. Whole-study findings and limits: Segments TRBV28, TRBJ1-2 and TRBJ2-5 showed preferential usage in persistent disease. Persistent Graves' cases showed lower TCR diversity than newly diagnosed cases.

With iRepertoire HTBI primers and Arm-PCR of CDR3 regions, TCR beta libraries were built. A single record per CDR3 protein comes from TCRdb applying MiXCR to the multiplex PCR reads. The sample lists around 450,000 distinct CDR3 sequences; roughly a fifth were seen once. CDR3 length equals 15 residues. With 2 bases removed from V and 2 bases from J, the gap between germline ends came to 10 bases. CDR1 is SGHDN, CDR2 FVKESK, per germline. Stated time point: persistent/refractory GD, antithyroid drugs over 5 years with positive TRAb. From PBMCs, RNA was extracted and then used to make the TCR library. An endocrinology department in Xi'an, China, recruited the patients. Blood from the periphery, nine milliliters in all, was drawn into EDTA tubes. This clonotype occurred a few times. Its antigen remains unknown.

The chain combines TRBV14 with TRBJ1-3; the D gene is possibly TRBD1 (6 bases). Sequenced here: peripheral blood mononuclear cells (PBMCs), sampled when the disease was refractory, from a patient treated with antithyroid drugs. This clonotype was obtained from a female donor with Graves disease. CDR3 bases: TGTGCCAGCAGCCAAAGGGGGGTCCCTGGAAACACCATATATTTT. Encoded protein: CASSQRGVPGNTIYF. Variable domain in full (rest from reference TRBV14 and TRBJ1-3): EAGVTQFPSHSVIEKGQTVTLRCDPISGHDNLYWYRRVMGKEIKFLLHFVKESKQDESGMPNNRFLAERTGGTYSTLKVQPAELEDSGVYFCASSQRGVPGNTIYFGEGSWLTVV.